Listed here are 28 T cell receptor beta chains from one sample, sequenced in a study of blood T cell repertoires in COVID-19 (dated by TCRdb to 2020 to 2021). The method behind the library was the immunoSEQ multiplex PCR assay. TCRdb holds this immuneACCESS table with in-frame rearrangements only. Some clones are missing; in checked studies, unresolved V genes explain under half, and the rest has no known cause. The sample contains about 300,000 clones, around 91% of them found a single time. Around 4.5% of the sample belongs to the ten largest clones. Material: PBMCs or T cells enriched from blood (not recorded which). These receptors were obtained from a woman younger than 35 with acute COVID-19.

This clone has more than one count but fewer than ten. Here the CDR3 DNA reads TGTGCCAGCGTAGGGAGCTCCTACGAGCAGTACTTC. Translated, it gives CASVGSSYEQYF. The rearrangement links TRBV5-5 to TRBJ2-7; TRBD2 is a possible D gene (5 bases). The CDR3 is 12 amino acids. V was clipped by 7 bases and J by 0 bases, with 8 bases between them. Germline CDR1 and CDR2: SGHKS and YYEKEE (reference sequence).

V gene TRBV19 combines with J gene TRBJ1-2, with 7 nucleotides matching TRBD1. The CDR3 is made up of 17 amino acids. Looked up from germline, CDR1 is LNHDA and CDR2 is SQIVND (reference sequence). Trimming at V came to 3 bases and at J to 0 bases, leaving 10 bases not matched to a gene. CDR3: CASSIGFRDRANYGYTF. In DNA form, the CDR3 reads TGTGCCAGTAGTATTGGTTTCCGGGACAGAGCTAACTATGGCTACACCTTC.

The chain employs TRBV25-1 and TRBJ2-7; 7 nucleotides match TRBD2. This CDR3 has 16 residues. Germline assignment: CDR1 MGHDK and CDR2 SYGVNS. Unmatched junction bases numbered 9, after V lost 2 bases and J lost 2 bases. The CDR3 region is CASSERGRAGTYEQYF. The CDR3 DNA reads TGTGCCAGCAGTGAACGTGGGAGGGCGGGGACCTACGAGCAGTACTTC.

This clone occurred once. V usage is TRBV11-2 and J usage is TRBJ2-7, with D possibly TRBD1 on 6 matching bases. V lost 1 base, J lost 2 bases, and 12 bases lay in between. Germline V lookup: CDR1 SGHAT, CDR2 FQNNGV. This CDR3 region has 15 residues. CDR3: CASSLAPGTTYEQYF. In DNA, the CDR3 is TGTGCCAGCAGCTTAGCGCCCGGGACAACCTACGAGCAGTACTTC. The full variable domain, with the rest looked up from reference TRBV11-2 and TRBJ2-7, is EAGVAQSPRYKIIEKRQSVAFWCNPISGHATLYWYQQILGQGPKLLIQFQNNGVVDDSQLPKDRFSAERLKGVDSTLKIQPAKLEDSAVYLCASSLAPGTTYEQYFGPGTRLTVT.

The CDR3 loop reads CASSLNGFSGRPQETQYF. The DNA for the CDR3 is TGCGCCAGCAGCTTGAATGGTTTTAGCGGGAGGCCCCAAGAGACCCAGTACTTC. This chain uses TRBV5-1 with TRBJ2-5; TRBD2 matches 10 bases. V lost 1 base and J lost 1; bases outside the gene matches: 10. Germline CDR1 is SGHRS and CDR2 is YFSETQ. The CDR3 spans 18 residues.

The chain has TRBV7-9 and TRBJ1-1; a possible D gene is TRBD1 (6 bases). The V gene's germline CDR1 is SEHNR and CDR2 FQNEAQ (reference sequence). V was pared by 0 bases and J by 4 bases, with 12 bases between. The CDR3 has 15 amino acids. CDR3 loop: CASSLATGMSTEAFF. Here the CDR3 DNA reads TGTGCCAGCAGCTTAGCCACAGGGATGAGCACTGAAGCTTTCTTT.

The chain uses TRBV4-2 and TRBJ2-7, with a tentative D call TRBD2 (5 bases). The CDR3 has 15 residues. Per the germline V gene, CDR1 is LGHNA and CDR2 is YNFKEQ. Trimming left V 0 bases short and J 3 bases short, with 12 bases between. For the CDR3, the DNA is TGTGCCAGCAGCCAAGACTCGGGGAACCACTACGAGCAGTACTTC. Residues: CASSQDSGNHYEQYF.

The chain joins TRBV27 to TRBJ1-1, with a weak D call TRBD1 (5 bases). Germline CDR1 MNHEY, CDR2 SMNVEV (reference sequence). This CDR3 is built from 15 residues. Trimming left V 2 bases short and J 3 bases short, with 13 bases between. Written as DNA, the CDR3 is TGTGCCAGCAGTTTAGGGGACGGGACTTACACTGAAGCTTTCTTT. Amino acid sequence: CASSLGDGTYTEAFF.

CDR3 coding DNA: TGTGCCAGCAGCCGGTGGGGGGAACAGTATTTT. Protein: CASSRWGEQYF. The V gene is TRBV3-1 (or the pseudogene TRBV3-2), the J gene TRBJ2-3; possible D gene TRBD2, 6 bases. From germline, CDR1 is LGHDT and CDR2 YNNKEL (reference sequence). V was trimmed by 4 bases and J by 12 bases, leaving 11 bases between them. The CDR3 runs to 11 residues.

This clone came up once. This rearrangement joins TRBV3-1 (or the pseudogene TRBV3-2) to TRBJ2-7, with 10 bases that match TRBD1. The germline gives CDR1 LGHDT, CDR2 YNNKEL (reference sequence). The CDR3 covers 16 residues. Trimming removed 4 bases from V and 3 bases from J; junction bases left unmatched: 9. This chain's CDR3 is CASSLNPGQGGYEQYF. The DNA for the CDR3 is TGTGCCAGCAGCCTCAATCCAGGACAGGGGGGCTACGAGCAGTACTTC.

The rearrangement uses TRBV7-3 and TRBJ1-1; D remains ambiguous. The CDR3 runs 13 residues. CDR1 SGHTA and CDR2 FQGTGA come from the germline V gene. Deletions cut 2 bases from V and 3 bases from J, with 7 bases between. CDR3 in DNA: TGTGCCAGCAGCTTAGGGCCTTACACTGAAGCTTTCTTT. Amino acid sequence: CASSLGPYTEAFF.

The rearrangement uses TRBV9 and TRBJ2-5; 7 bases agree with TRBD2. Germline V gene data show CDR1 as SGDLS and CDR2 as YYNGEE. This CDR3 contains 16 residues. Trimming cost V 0 bases and J 5 bases; bases outside gene matches: 10. The DNA of the CDR3 is TGTGCCAGCAGCGTAGGTCTAGCGGTGTGGGAGGAGACCCAGTACTTC. Amino acids: CASSVGLAVWEETQYF.

There are many counts of this clone. V and J are TRBV6-4 and TRBJ2-2, with D tentatively TRBD2 (6 bases). CDR1 MRHNA and CDR2 SNTAGT come from the germline V gene. V shed 2 bases and J shed 2 bases, with 6 bases lying between them. The CDR3 spans 14 residues. Here the CDR3 reads CASSDGTNTGELFF. DNA of the CDR3: TGTGCCAGCAGTGACGGGACTAACACCGGGGAGCTGTTTTTT.

Turning to this clone: One end of the junction is discordant with germline, which a read error may explain. This chain connects TRBV5-1 to TRBJ2-2, with 8 bases fitting TRBD1. Germline V gives CDR1 SGHRS, CDR2 YFSETQ. CDR3 length: 15 amino acids. CDR3 in amino acids: CASTLTGANTGELFF. CDR3 coding DNA: TGCGCCAGCACCTTGACAGGGGCGAACACCGGGGAGCTGTTTTTT.

The chain recombines TRBV9 with TRBJ1-1, with D possibly TRBD1 on 5 matching bases. The CDR3 spans 15 residues. V dropped 4 bases and J dropped 6 bases, with 19 bases sitting between them. Germline V gene data show CDR1 as SGDLS and CDR2 as YYNGEE. The CDR3 nucleotides are TGTGCCAGCAGCCCCCTCGACCCAGGGTTCGCTGAAGCTTTCTTT. Protein sequence: CASSPLDPGFAEAFF. Full variable domain (rest looked up from reference TRBV9 and TRBJ1-1): DSGVTQTPKHLITATGQRVTLRCSPRSGDLSVYWYQQSLDQGLQFLIQYYNGEERAKGNILERFSAQQFPDLHSELNLSSLELGDSALYFCASSPLDPGFAEAFFGQGTRLTVV.

The chain links TRBV30 to TRBJ1-2; D not certain. Germline lookup yields CDR1 GTSNPN and CDR2 SVGIG (reference sequence). The V end was cut by 3 bases, the J end by 5 bases, with 10 bases between. This CDR3 has 12 residues. The CDR3 reads CAWRPGTYGYTF. The CDR3 DNA follows: TGTGCCTGGAGGCCGGGAACTTATGGCTACACCTTC.

Of note for this clone: The sample contains more than one DNA sequence encoding this CDR3. The chain has TRBV5-1 and TRBJ2-2; D unclear. The germline V and J ends were trimmed by 0 bases and 1 base, with 7 bases remaining between them. Germline assignment: CDR1 SGHRS and CDR2 YFSETQ. The CDR3 runs 15 residues. The CDR3 region has the DNA TGCGCCAGCAGCTTGGGGCATGTGAACACCGGGGAGCTGTTTTTT. This sequence encodes CASSLGHVNTGELFF.

The chain combines TRBV29-1 with TRBJ1-1; D might be TRBD1 (5 bases). V was clipped by 3 bases and J by 8 bases, with 13 bases between them. The CDR3 totals 12 residues. Germline V lookup: CDR1 SQVTM, CDR2 ANQGSEA. CDR3 protein: CSVEAGKSEAFF. For the CDR3, the DNA is TGCAGCGTTGAGGCAGGGAAGTCCGAAGCTTTCTTT.

The CDR3 DNA reads as TGTGCCAGCAGTGCTTTGTGGGGGGGGAATCAGCCCCAGCATTTT. Its translation is CASSALWGGNQPQHF. The J gene is TRBJ1-5, the V gene TRBV2; tentatively, D is TRBD1 (5 bases). Trimming left V 4 bases short and J 4 bases short, with 14 bases between. Germline values: CDR1 SNHLY, CDR2 FYNNEI. This CDR3 region has 15 residues.

The chain joins TRBV27 to TRBJ2-5, with 10 bases fitting TRBD1. Germline loops: CDR1 MNHEY, CDR2 SMNVEV (reference sequence). Trimming removed 2 bases from V and 5 bases from J; junction bases left unmatched: 5. The CDR3 consists of 15 residues. CDR3 residues: CASSLNPGQGETQYF. In nucleotides, the CDR3 is TGTGCCAGCAGTTTAAACCCGGGACAGGGGGAGACCCAGTACTTC.

The chain employs TRBV27 and TRBJ2-7; D ambiguous. This CDR3 region has 14 residues. In germline, CDR1 is MNHEY, CDR2 SMNVEV (reference sequence). V lost 0 bases to trimming and J lost 3 bases, with 9 bases between them. In DNA form, the CDR3 reads TGTGCCAGCAGTTTATCTCGCCCCGGCTACGAGCAGTACTTC. This encodes CASSLSRPGYEQYF.

The chain has TRBV7-9 and TRBJ1-4; maybe TRBD1 (6 bases). V lost 5 bases and J lost 0, with 10 bases in between. CDR3 size: 15 residues. Germline lookup yields CDR1 SEHNR and CDR2 FQNEAQ (reference sequence). The CDR3 region has the DNA TGTGCCAGCAGCAGCAGGGGTGCAACTAATGAAAAACTGTTTTTT. Residues: CASSSRGATNEKLFF. The full variable domain, rest sourced from reference TRBV7-9 and TRBJ1-4, is DTGVSQNPRHKITKRGQNVTFRCDPISEHNRLYWYRQTLGQGPEFLTYFQNEAQLEKSRLLSDRFSAERPKGSFSTLEIQRTEQGDSAMYLCASSSRGATNEKLFFGSGTQLSVL.

The chain has TRBV4-2 and TRBJ1-2; a possible D gene is TRBD1 (5 bases). CDR3 length equals 13 residues. Germline assignment: CDR1 LGHNA and CDR2 YNFKEQ. Trimming took 1 base from V and 5 from J, leaving 8 bases between them. CDR3 in DNA: TGTGCCAGCAGCCAAGGGCAGGGTTATGGCTACACCTTC. It is translated as CASSQGQGYGYTF.

This chain links TRBV13 with TRBJ2-7; TRBD1 matches 9 bases. The V gene end was trimmed by 4 bases and the J gene end by 0 bases; junction bases not matched to a gene: 4. The CDR3 length is 15 residues. CDR1 is PRHDT, CDR2 FYEKMQ, per germline (reference sequence). This CDR3 is CASSSGTGSSYEQYF. The CDR3 DNA is TGTGCCAGCAGCTCCGGGACAGGGAGCTCCTACGAGCAGTACTTC.

The chain is built from TRBV6-6 and TRBJ2-5; a weak D match, TRBD2 (5 bases). The CDR3 loop spans 13 amino acids. Germline CDR1 MNHNY, CDR2 SVGAGI (reference sequence). With 10 bases removed from V and 3 bases from J, the gap between germline ends came to 15 bases. Here the CDR3 reads CATRRFVEETQYF. The CDR3 DNA reads as TGTGCCACCCGGAGGTTCGTAGAAGAGACCCAGTACTTC.

This chain uses TRBV2 with TRBJ1-6; 7 bases fit TRBD1. CDR3 length equals 13 residues. Per the germline V gene, CDR1 is SNHLY and CDR2 is FYNNEI. V was clipped by 3 bases and J by 8 bases; unmatched bases: 1. The chain's CDR3 is CASSDDRDSPLHF. The CDR3 DNA reads as TGTGCCAGCAGTGACGACAGGGATTCACCCCTCCACTTT.

The chain couples TRBV6-5 to TRBJ2-7; 7 bases are shared with TRBD2. From germline, CDR1 is MNHEY and CDR2 SVGAGI. This CDR3 region has 14 residues. V lost 7 bases to trimming and J lost 4 bases; unmatched junction nucleotides: 10. CDR3 region: CASTPSELAYEQYF. In nucleotides, the CDR3 is TGTGCCAGCACCCCCTCTGAACTAGCGTACGAGCAGTACTTC.

CDR3 amino acids: CASSPSGKGVYNEQFF. CDR3 DNA: TGTGCCAGCAGTCCGTCGGGGAAGGGGGTCTACAATGAGCAGTTCTTC. The V call is TRBV28, the J call TRBJ2-1; D may be TRBD1 (6 bases). This CDR3 contains 16 residues. Trimming shortened V by 5 bases and J by 3 bases, and 17 bases separated the two germline ends. Germline CDR1 is MDHEN and CDR2 is SYDVKM.